This T cell receptor (beta chain) was captured in a study of Graves' ophthalmopathy and Graves' hyperthyroidism. This CDR3 spans 16 amino acids. V dropped 4 bases and J dropped 5 bases, with 20 bases sitting between them. Ophthalmopathic donors had moderate-to-severe activity, CAS ≥3 and NOSPECS ≥4, with disease that had lasted under 3 months. PBMCs were density-gradient isolated from roughly 10 ml fresh blood. This clonotype has ten or more counts. What it recognizes is unknown. Given a much more abundant clone one base away, this may be a read error. Study-level points and caveats: Blood also contained most of the expanded thyroid clonotypes above 0.001 frequency.

RNA transcripts were the template, and TCR beta CDR3 regions were amplified from them. HTBI primers were used in a first-round RT-PCR, which preceded a second-round multiplex PCR. TCRdb reprocessed the multiplex PCR reads via MiXCR and lists one record per CDR3 protein. The profile shows about 370,000 distinct CDR3 sequences, approximately 20% of them singletons. This clonotype was sampled from a woman aged 18 to 35 with Graves' ophthalmopathy. The sample comprised peripheral blood. The chain uses TRBV12-3 or TRBV12-4 and TRBJ1-2; D perhaps matches TRBD1 (5 bases). CDR3 coding DNA: TGTGCCAGCAGTTCACCCTCTGTTGGGGCAGGGTATGGCTACACCTTC. Amino acids: CASSSPSVGAGYGYTF.